Included here is one T cell receptor beta chain sequence, with context. Per the original methods: Estimates of nucleated cell counts were drawn from the amplification of reference gene primers. Sequencing was performed with immunoSEQ multiplex PCR; in TCRdb, only in-frame clones are kept and a portion is missing. That table is the source of V, J and clone size, and D and trimming were worked out from the DNA. The data hold fewer than 150,000 clones, with approximately 90% observed a single time. This entry comes from a study of blood T cell repertoires in COVID-19. Study-level information: Some COVID-19 samples were acute and others convalescent; all came from the United States, Italy and Spain. Sample material is recorded as cDNA or gDNA derived from T cells, B-cell-depleted T cells, or PBMCs.

This CDR3 is 15 amino acids long. CDR1 is LNHNV, CDR2 YYDKDF, per germline (reference sequence). V lost 2 bases and J lost 2, with 12 bases in between. Sequencing was carried out using peripheral blood. This chain connects TRBV15 to TRBJ1-1; D uncertain. The receptor comes from a human donor in a cohort sampled during active COVID-19. The CDR3 sequence: CATSRPSPSNTEAFF. Here the CDR3 DNA reads TGTGCCACCAGCAGACCCTCGCCAAGCAACACTGAAGCTTTCTTT.